This T cell receptor (beta chain) originates from a study of blood T cell repertoires in COVID-19. CDR3 size: 19 residues. Germline V CDR1 and CDR2: SGHNT, YYREEE (reference sequence). V was pared by 0 bases and J by 2 bases, with 18 bases between. While infection was still active, Seattle patients were enrolled and then followed longitudinally. This table comes from immunoSEQ multiplex PCR, and its TCRdb copy is limited to in-frame clones, with some not included. The sample consists of 350,000 or so clones, around 88% of them appearing once. Sequencing was performed on peripheral blood. The clonotype was recovered from a young woman with COVID-19, enrolled during active disease. This sequence joins TRBV5-4 and TRBJ2-6; weak D call: TRBD1 (5 bases). This CDR3 is CASSLVFAGQVAGANVLTF. For the CDR3, the DNA is TGTGCCAGCAGCTTGGTCTTCGCAGGGCAAGTAGCTGGGGCCAACGTCCTGACTTTC.